This T cell receptor (beta chain) emerged from a study of control samples from healthy donors and cancer patients. CDR1 and CDR2 (germline): LNHDA, SQIVND (reference sequence). CDR3 length: 15 residues. The V gene end was trimmed by 6 bases and the J gene end by 8 bases; junction bases not matched to a gene: 10. The count of this clone is one. Using immunoSEQ multiplex PCR, the repertoire was profiled, and TCRdb retains in-frame clones only, with some absent. The sample holds approximately 120,000 clones, over 80% seen once. The source material was PBMCs. The receptor comes from a man older than 75 with head and neck cancer. The chain has TRBV19 and TRBJ1-2; TRBD1 matches at 12 bases. The CDR3 DNA reads TGTGCCAGTAGCGATCCCGGGACAGGGGGCTACGGCTACACCTTC. This sequence encodes CASSDPGTGGYGYTF.